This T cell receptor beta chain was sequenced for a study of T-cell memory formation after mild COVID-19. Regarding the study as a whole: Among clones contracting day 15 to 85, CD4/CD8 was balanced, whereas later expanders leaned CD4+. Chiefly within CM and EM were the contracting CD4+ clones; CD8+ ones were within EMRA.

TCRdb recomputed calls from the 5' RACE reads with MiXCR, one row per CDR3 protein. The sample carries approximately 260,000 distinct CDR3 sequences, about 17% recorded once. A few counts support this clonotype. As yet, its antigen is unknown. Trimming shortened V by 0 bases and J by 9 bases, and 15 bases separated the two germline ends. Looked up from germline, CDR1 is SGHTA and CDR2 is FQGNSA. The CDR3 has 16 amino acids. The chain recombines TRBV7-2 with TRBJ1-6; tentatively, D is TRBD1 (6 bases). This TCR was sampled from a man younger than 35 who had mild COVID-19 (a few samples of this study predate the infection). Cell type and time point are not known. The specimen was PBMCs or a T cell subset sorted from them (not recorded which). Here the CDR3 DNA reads TGTGCCAGCAGCTTAGCGAGCCAGGGGTTAGGTTCACCCCTCCACTTT. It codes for CASSLASQGLGSPLHF.